This T cell receptor (beta chain) was sequenced during a study of T cells after somatic rescue of genetic block. V lost 0 bases and J lost 3, with 18 bases in between. CDR3 size: 17 residues. CDR1 is MDHEN and CDR2 is SYDVKM in the germline V gene. The table came from immunoSEQ multiplex PCR; TCRdb's copy has only in-frame clones and leaves some out. The sample comprises tens of thousands of clones, approximately 91% of which are singletons, and 2.8% rests with the top ten. The V gene is TRBV28, the J gene TRBJ2-7; perhaps TRBD1 as D (6 bases). The specimen sequenced was peripheral blood mononuclear cells (PBMCs). This clonotype was sampled from a man aged 25-40 years. This CDR3 is CASSLWGENTGIYEQYF. In DNA, the CDR3 is TGTGCCAGCAGTTTATGGGGGGAAAATACAGGGATCTACGAGCAGTACTTC.